The 10 T cell receptor delta chains below all came from one sample that was sequenced in a study of gammadelta T cells in human blood. TCRdb repeated clone calling on the RT-PCR reads with CATT. The sample holds roughly 700 delta-chain clones, 63% seen once. The sequenced sample was Vgamma9Vdelta2 gamma-delta T cells from adult blood. The receptors shown here come from a human donor.

A note on this clone: With a far larger clone one base away, a read error is the likely cause. V gene TRDV2 combines with J gene TRDJ1, with 11 bases matching TRDD3. V shed 2 bases and J 1 base; nucleotides not matched to a gene: 14. Germline loops: CDR1 GEAIGNYY, CDR2 EKD. The CDR3 sequence is 19 residues long. As DNA, the CDR3 is TGTGCCTGTGACATCGTAGTGGGGGATACGCTGTTCACCACCGATAAACTCATCTTT. As protein: CACDIVVGDTLFTTDKLIF.

In regard to this clone: TCRdb's protein, taken from a much larger clone, differs from this DNA's translation at residue 4, likely owing to a read error; the protein displayed comes from the DNA. The chain uses TRDV2 and TRDJ1, with TRDD3 matching 9 bases. V was clipped by 6 bases and J by 0 bases; unmatched bases: 7. Germline assignment: CDR1 GEAIGNYY and CDR2 EKD. CDR3 length: 15 residues. The CDR3 sequence is CACNYWGTNTDKLIF. As DNA, the CDR3 is TGTGCCTGTAACTACTGGGGGACCAACACCGATAAACTCATCTTT.

This clone has only a few counts. This is likely an artifact of a read error, given a far larger clone one base away. The sample contains more than one DNA sequence encoding this CDR3. The V and J genes are TRDV2 and TRDJ3, with 11 bases lining up with TRDD3. V lost 0 bases to trimming and J lost 1 base; unmatched junction nucleotides: 16. The CDR3 length is 23 residues. Germline V gene lookup returns CDR1 GEAIGNYY and CDR2 EKD. CDR3 region: CACDTVLGDTFSPQSWDTRQMFF. As DNA, the CDR3 is TGTGCCTGTGACACCGTGCTGGGGGATACCTTTTCTCCCCAGTCCTGGGACACCCGACAGATGTTTTTC.

Comments on this clone: A far larger clone is one base from this, pointing to a likely read error. This rearrangement joins TRDV2 to TRDJ1, with 11 nucleotides matching TRDD3. This CDR3 is 16 amino acids long. The trim removed 3 bases at V and 1 base at J, leaving 6 bases unmatched. CDR1 and CDR2 (germline): GEAIGNYY, EKD. The CDR3, as DNA: TGTGCCTGTGACCGCGTGGGGGATACGGGCACCGATAAACTCATCTTT. The encoded protein is CACDRVGDTGTDKLIF.

This clone was observed a few times. A far larger clone is just one base off, so this is likely a read error. The J gene is TRDJ1, the V gene TRDV2; the match to TRDD2 covers 8 bases. The CDR3 is made up of 18 amino acids. Looked up from germline, CDR1 is GEAIGNYY and CDR2 is EKD. CDR3 loop: CACASLTSYNRGTVKLIF. The CDR3 DNA follows: TGTGCCTGTGCCAGCCTAACTTCCTACAATCGCGGCACCGTTAAACTCATCTTT.

Turning to this clone: A far larger clone differs by one base, so this is likely a read error. Other DNA sequences of this sample code for an identical CDR3. The chain joins TRDV2 to TRDJ1; 11 bases line up with TRDD3. Germline loops: CDR1 GEAIGNYY, CDR2 EKD. CDR3 length: 18 residues. CDR3 nucleotides: TGTGCCTGTGACACAAGGTACTGGGGGATAAGGTACACCGATAAACTTATCTTT. Its translation is CACDTRYWGIRYTDKLIF.

Notes on this clone: A read error likely explains this, since a far larger clone differs by one base. The gene calls are TRDV2 and TRDJ1; TRDD3 matches 9 bases. The CDR3 length is 19 residues. Trimming at V came to 3 bases and at J to 0 bases, leaving 16 bases not matched to a gene. Germline CDR1 is GEAIGNYY and CDR2 is EKD. This CDR3 reads CACDPVRAAGGYNTDKLIF. The DNA of the CDR3 is TGTGCCTGTGACCCCGTTAGAGCGGCCGGGGGATACAACACCGATAAACTCATCTTT.

Comment on this clone: The protein given by TCRdb reflects a much larger clone and differs at residue 15 from this DNA's translation, likely from a read error; the protein shown is the DNA's translation. This chain connects TRDV2 to TRDJ1; 8 bases match TRDD3. This CDR3 is 19 amino acids long. The germline gives CDR1 GEAIGNYY, CDR2 EKD. Trimming at V came to 3 bases and at J to 6 bases, leaving 23 bases not matched to a gene. The CDR3 DNA follows: TGTGCCTGTGACTCAATTACTGGGGGTCCCCCCGGTGGGACCAATAAACTCATCTTT. Translated: CACDSITGGPPGGTNKLIF.

For this clone: TCRdb attributes to this sequence the protein of a much larger clone, which differs from the DNA translation at residue 9; a read error is likely, and the protein displayed is translated from the DNA. The gene calls are TRDV2 and TRDJ2; D may be TRDD3 (6 bases). CDR3 length: 15 residues. Germline lookup yields CDR1 GEAIGNYY and CDR2 EKD. The V end was cut by 3 bases, the J end by 5 bases, with 15 bases between. In DNA, the CDR3 is TGTGCCTGTGACGTGATGGGGGGGAATACAGCACAACTCTTCTTT. Translated, it gives CACDVMGGNTAQLFF.

This clone was detected a few times. This may arise from a read error, as a much more abundant clone is one base away. The V call is TRDV2, the J call TRDJ1; weak D call: TRDD3 (6 bases). The CDR3 consists of 18 residues. Germline CDR1 GEAIGNYY, CDR2 EKD. The CDR3 loop is CACDGVTGGPLFADKLTF. DNA of the CDR3: TGTGCCTGTGACGGGGTTACGGGGGGACCGCTTTTTGCCGATAAACTCACCTTT.